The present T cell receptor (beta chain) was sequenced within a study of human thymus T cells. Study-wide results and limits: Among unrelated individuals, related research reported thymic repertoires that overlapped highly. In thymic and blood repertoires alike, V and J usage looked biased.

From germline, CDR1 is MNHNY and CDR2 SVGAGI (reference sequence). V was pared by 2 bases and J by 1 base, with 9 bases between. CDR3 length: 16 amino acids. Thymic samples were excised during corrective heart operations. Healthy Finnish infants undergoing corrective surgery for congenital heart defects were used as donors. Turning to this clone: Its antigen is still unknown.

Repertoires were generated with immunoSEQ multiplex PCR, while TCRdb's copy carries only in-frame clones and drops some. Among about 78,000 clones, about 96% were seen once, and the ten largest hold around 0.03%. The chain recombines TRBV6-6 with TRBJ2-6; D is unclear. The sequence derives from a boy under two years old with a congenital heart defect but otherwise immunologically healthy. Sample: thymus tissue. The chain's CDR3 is CASSYPKISGANVLTF. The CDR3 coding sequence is TGTGCCAGCAGTTACCCTAAAATTTCTGGGGCCAACGTCCTGACTTTC.